This TCR beta chain was retrieved from a study of post-analysis software for immune sequencing data. Study in general: The study covered relapsing-remitting, secondary progressive and progressive-relapsing courses of multiple sclerosis. Broader study findings: For normalized Chao1 diversity, multiple sclerosis patients scored significantly lower than controls did.

Built from TCR beta cDNA, the libraries had unique molecular identifiers in them. Yield was roughly 0.5 million cDNA molecules from roughly 0.93 to 9.6 million T cells. TCRdb re-derived calls from the PCR reads in MiXCR, one entry per CDR3 protein. The sample shows about 500,000 distinct CDR3 sequences, roughly 46% of them seen only once. About this clonotype: Its target is unknown.

The sequenced material came from blood. The TCR comes from a girl under 18 with multiple sclerosis.

The CDR3 DNA reads as TGTGCCAGCAGAGGCGGGACCCACACCGGGGAGCTGTTTTTT. Translating gives CASRGGTHTGELFF. The chain has TRBV12-3 or TRBV12-4 and TRBJ2-2; a possible D gene is TRBD2 (6 bases). The CDR3 sequence is 14 residues long. Trimming removed 6 bases from V and 3 bases from J, with 11 bases in between.